Below, one TCR beta chain is given with its context. Looked up from germline, CDR1 is MNHEY and CDR2 is SVGAGI. V lost 5 bases and J lost 0, with 8 bases in between. The CDR3 contains 15 residues. This entry belongs to a study of early stage breast cancer tumors. Background on the study: ER+/PR+/HER2- status applied to twelve of 16 invasive breast tumors.

Each sample had two DNA replicates, roughly 0.5 ug blood or roughly 1.4 ug tissue. TCRdb's copy holds only in-frame clones and misses some; the assay was immunoSEQ multiplex PCR. The sample contains 50,000 to 65,000 clones, around 80% of which appear only once. J is TRBJ2-6 and V is TRBV6-5, with D hard to call. The clonotype was recovered from a person aged 25 to 45 with breast cancer. The sequencing sample was made of blood. DNA for the CDR3: TGTGCCAGCAGTCCAGGCCTCTCTGGGGCCAACGTCCTGACTTTC. As protein: CASSPGLSGANVLTF.